Each of the 24 T cell receptor beta chains below was sequenced from the same sample in a study of CXCR3-negative and CXCR3-positive naive CD8 T cells. The authors prepared UMI-labeled TRB cDNA libraries by 5' RACE. TCRdb re-called the 5' RACE reads; one entry per CDR3 protein, DNA not given. This sample's table has about 130,000 distinct CDR3 sequences. Study results and limitations: The study found more hydrophobic TRB CDR3s in CXCR3-positive naive cells than in CXCR3-negative naive cells.

These receptors are not linked to any known antigen. The source material was naive CXCR3+ CD8+ T cells from blood. Noted subset: CD45RO-CCR7+CD27+CD95- naive CD8+ T cells expressing CXCR3 (TNR3+). The receptors here all came from a human donor in good health. Some clones in this sample may be carry-over from other donors' samples.

The chain uses TRBV7-9 and TRBJ1-1. Germline assignment: CDR1 SEHNR and CDR2 FQNEAQ (reference sequence). The CDR3 runs 16 residues. CDR3 sequence: CASSLASFLGNTEAFF.

The V and J genes are TRBV7-6 and TRBJ2-6; TCRdb reports TRBD1, a call that lacks DNA to check it against. The CDR3 runs to 19 residues. Germline values: CDR1 SGHVS, CDR2 FNYEAQ. CDR3 loop: CASSAGVRGLSSGANVLTF. Using reference TRBV7-6 and TRBJ2-6 for the parts outside the CDR3, the full variable domain is GAGVSQSPRYKVTKRGQDVALRCDPISGHVSLYWYRQALGQGPEFLTYFNYEAQQDKSGLPNDRFSAERPEGSISTLTIQRTEQRDSAMYRCASSAGVRGLSSGANVLTFGAGSRLTVL.

The genes are TRBV9 and TRBJ2-7; TCRdb lists TRBD1, though no DNA is available to test this call. Germline values: CDR1 SGDLS, CDR2 YYNGEE. The CDR3 totals 15 residues. The CDR3 sequence: CASSVGTGNSYEQYF.

The chain carries TRBV20-1 and TRBJ2-3; the TCRdb call, TRBD2, lacks DNA for checking. CDR3 length: 14 amino acids. Germline CDR1 reads DFQATT; CDR2 reads SNEGSKA (reference sequence). The CDR3 reads CSAVSAGGVDTQYF.

The genes are TRBV20-1 and TRBJ2-7; lacking DNA, the TRBD2 call made by TCRdb goes unchecked. Germline V gene sequence: CDR1 DFQATT, CDR2 SNEGSKA (reference sequence). This CDR3 comprises 18 residues. The CDR3 region is CSAEHPGLAGEWSDEQYF.

The genes are TRBV7-6 and TRBJ2-7. The CDR3 is 13 residues long. Germline V gene lookup returns CDR1 SGHVS and CDR2 FNYEAQ. The CDR3 reads CASSAWDSYEQYF.

The V gene is TRBV12-3 or TRBV12-4, the J gene TRBJ1-5; TCRdb indicates TRBD1, and absent DNA this call remains unverified. This CDR3 comprises 17 residues. This CDR3 is CASSLQLDRDQDQPQHF.

The V and J genes are TRBV27 and TRBJ1-1; the TRBD1 assignment by TCRdb is unverifiable without DNA. The CDR3 sequence is 14 residues long. Per the germline V gene, CDR1 is MNHEY and CDR2 is SMNVEV (reference sequence). CDR3 loop: CASSLGGIGTEAFF.

The chain joins TRBV14 to TRBJ1-1. The CDR3 sequence is 12 residues long. Germline V lookup: CDR1 SGHDN, CDR2 FVKESK. This CDR3 reads CASSLWGTEAFF. The full variable domain, rest sourced from reference TRBV14 and TRBJ1-1, is EAGVTQFPSHSVIEKGQTVTLRCDPISGHDNLYWYRRVMGKEIKFLLHFVKESKQDESGMPNNRFLAERTGGTYSTLKVQPAELEDSGVYFCASSLWGTEAFFGQGTRLTVV.

V usage is TRBV30 and J usage is TRBJ1-6; there is no DNA to check the TCRdb D call of TRBD1. The CDR3 is 14 amino acids. Germline CDR1 GTSNPN, CDR2 SVGIG (reference sequence). CDR3 sequence: CAWNPTGGISPLHF.

The chain has TRBV5-1 and TRBJ2-3; the TCRdb call, TRBD2, lacks DNA for checking. Germline CDR1 and CDR2: SGHRS and YFSETQ. This CDR3 comprises 16 residues. CDR3: CASSPSSGGITDTQYF.

The V call is TRBV29-1, the J call TRBJ2-3; TCRdb calls TRBD1, which cannot be checked without DNA. The CDR3 consists of 13 residues. Per germline, CDR1 SQVTM and CDR2 ANQGSEA. Here the CDR3 reads CSVPPGSTDTQYF.

J is TRBJ2-2 and V is TRBV14. Per germline, CDR1 SGHDN and CDR2 FVKESK. The CDR3 length is 14 residues. The CDR3 sequence: CASSQSAETGELFF. The full variable domain, completed using reference TRBV14 and TRBJ2-2, is EAGVTQFPSHSVIEKGQTVTLRCDPISGHDNLYWYRRVMGKEIKFLLHFVKESKQDESGMPNNRFLAERTGGTYSTLKVQPAELEDSGVYFCASSQSAETGELFFGEGSRLTVL.

V and J are TRBV7-2 and TRBJ2-3; absent DNA, TCRdb's TRBD1 call cannot be checked. Germline CDR1 is SGHTA and CDR2 is FQGNSA. This CDR3 spans 15 amino acids. The CDR3 loop reads CASSLAWGYTDTQYF.

V gene TRBV27 combines with J gene TRBJ2-3; the D call from TCRdb, TRBD2, cannot be confirmed without DNA. This CDR3 is built from 17 residues. CDR1 is MNHEY and CDR2 is SMNVEV in the germline V gene (reference sequence). Here the CDR3 reads CASSLFLASGEPDTQYF.

The J gene is TRBJ2-1, the V gene TRBV28; TCRdb indicates TRBD1, and absent DNA this call remains unverified. The CDR3 extends over 13 amino acids. Germline values: CDR1 MDHEN, CDR2 SYDVKM. The CDR3 is CASSLGTGSEQFF.

The gene calls are TRBV6-1 and TRBJ2-7; the TCRdb D gene call, TRBD1, has no DNA to confirm it. Germline-derived CDR1 and CDR2 are MNHNS and SASEGT. This CDR3 has 15 amino acids. The CDR3 sequence is CASSDRGTGGHEQYF.

J is TRBJ2-1 and V is TRBV11-2. CDR1 is SGHAT and CDR2 is FQNNGV in the germline V gene. The CDR3 sequence is 13 residues long. The CDR3 protein is CATLGGFYNEQFF.

The chain employs TRBV5-1 and TRBJ1-4. This CDR3 region has 15 residues. The germline V gene encodes CDR1 SGHRS and CDR2 YFSETQ. CDR3 sequence reads: CASSYVSATNEKLFF.

V and J are TRBV5-5 and TRBJ2-7. CDR1 and CDR2 (germline): SGHKS, YYEKEE (reference sequence). This CDR3 comprises 13 residues. CDR3 region: CASSLDTLYEQYF.

The chain is built from TRBV2 and TRBJ1-6; TCRdb's D call, TRBD1, is unchecked because there is no DNA. From germline, CDR1 is SNHLY and CDR2 FYNNEI. The length of the CDR3 is 16 residues. The CDR3 region is CASRGQGSSYNSPLHF.

The V call is TRBV5-1, the J call TRBJ2-6. The V gene's germline CDR1 is SGHRS and CDR2 YFSETQ. CDR3 length: 18 residues. The CDR3 protein is CASSLASGSSSGANVLTF. Based on the CDR3 plus reference TRBV5-1 and TRBJ2-6, the full variable domain is KAGVTQTPRYLIKTRGQQVTLSCSPISGHRSVSWYQQTPGQGLQFLFEYFSETQRNKGNFPGRFSGRQFSNSRSEMNVSTLELGDSALYLCASSLASGSSSGANVLTFGAGSRLTVL.

V usage is TRBV29-1 and J usage is TRBJ2-1; TCRdb calls TRBD1, which cannot be checked without DNA. The CDR3 has 12 residues. CDR1 is SQVTM, CDR2 ANQGSEA, per germline. CDR3: CSAPDSQGEQFF.

This chain joins TRBV27 and TRBJ1-3; TCRdb names TRBD1, which stays unverified in the absence of DNA. CDR3 length: 15 amino acids. Germline CDR1 MNHEY, CDR2 SMNVEV (reference sequence). The CDR3 is CASSLNRVGGNTIYF.